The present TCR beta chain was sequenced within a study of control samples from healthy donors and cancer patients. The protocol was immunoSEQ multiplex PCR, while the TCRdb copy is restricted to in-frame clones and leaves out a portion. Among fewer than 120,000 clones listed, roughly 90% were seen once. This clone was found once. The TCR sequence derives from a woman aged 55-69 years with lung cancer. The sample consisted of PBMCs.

CDR3 nucleotides: TGTGCCAGCAGCCAAAACGGAGGCCCAGAGACCCAGTACTTC. Its translation: CASSQNGGPETQYF. The chain recombines TRBV6-5 with TRBJ2-5; weak D call: TRBD2 (5 bases). The length of the CDR3 is 14 residues. Germline V gives CDR1 MNHEY, CDR2 SVGAGI. Trimming left V 6 bases short and J 4 bases short, with 15 bases between.